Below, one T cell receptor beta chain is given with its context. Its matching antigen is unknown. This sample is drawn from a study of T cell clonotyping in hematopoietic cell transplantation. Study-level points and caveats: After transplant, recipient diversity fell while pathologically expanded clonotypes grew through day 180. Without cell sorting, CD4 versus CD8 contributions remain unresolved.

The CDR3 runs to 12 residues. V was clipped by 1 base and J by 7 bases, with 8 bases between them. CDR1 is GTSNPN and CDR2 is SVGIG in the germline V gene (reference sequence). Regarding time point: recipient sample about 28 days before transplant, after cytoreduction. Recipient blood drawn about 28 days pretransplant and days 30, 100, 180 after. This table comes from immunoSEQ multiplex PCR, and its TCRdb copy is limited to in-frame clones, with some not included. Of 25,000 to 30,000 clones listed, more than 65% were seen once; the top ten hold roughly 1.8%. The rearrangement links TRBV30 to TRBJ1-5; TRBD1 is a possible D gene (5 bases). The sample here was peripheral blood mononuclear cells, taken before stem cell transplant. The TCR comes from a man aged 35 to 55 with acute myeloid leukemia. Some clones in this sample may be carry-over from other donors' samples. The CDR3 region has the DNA TGTGCCTGGAGTGGCGGGGCCCAGCCCCAGCATTTT. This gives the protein CAWSGGAQPQHF. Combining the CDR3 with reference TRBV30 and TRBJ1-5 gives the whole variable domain SQTIHQWPATLVQPVGSPLSLECTVEGTSNPNLYWYRQAAGRGLQLLFYSVGIGQISSEVPQNLSASRPQDRQFILSSKKLLLSDSGFYLCAWSGGAQPQHFGDGTRLSIL.